Presented here are 10 T cell receptor beta chains from one specimen sequenced in a study of OX40 agonist ivuxolimab in advanced cancers. Assay used: immunoSEQ multiplex PCR; TCRdb lists only in-frame clones, some missing. The sample contains about 43,000 clones, approximately 86% of which appear only once. The sample consisted of CD4+ or CD8+ T cells sorted from blood, taken in a trial of the OX40 agonist ivuxolimab. The receptors derive from an adult with an advanced solid tumor such as melanoma, head and neck, liver or kidney cancer.

The J gene is TRBJ1-4, the V gene TRBV7-9; D not certain. Germline V lookup: CDR1 SEHNR, CDR2 FQNEAQ (reference sequence). This CDR3 is built from 14 residues. With 5 bases removed from V and 7 bases from J, the gap between germline ends came to 14 bases. The CDR3 spells CASSVDPSGEKLFF. The CDR3 nucleotides are TGTGCCAGCAGCGTAGACCCATCGGGTGAAAAACTGTTTTTT.

The genes are TRBV9 and TRBJ1-2; a possible D gene is TRBD1 (5 bases). This CDR3 is 15 amino acids long. The germline V gene has CDR1 SGDLS and CDR2 YYNGEE. The V end lost 0 bases, the J end lost 3 bases, and 12 bases lay between the germline ends. CDR3 region: CASSVGGSPYYGYTF. As DNA, the CDR3 is TGTGCCAGCAGCGTAGGGGGCAGTCCGTACTATGGCTACACCTTC.

The rearrangement links TRBV9 to TRBJ2-1; TRBD2 agrees at 14 bases. Per germline, CDR1 SGDLS and CDR2 YYNGEE. The CDR3 covers 16 residues. J was trimmed by 7 bases and V by 3 bases; bases with no gene match: 6. This chain's CDR3 is CASSGLAGGEGNEQFF. The DNA for the CDR3 is TGTGCCAGCAGCGGACTAGCGGGAGGGGAAGGGAATGAGCAGTTCTTC.

Here the CDR3 DNA reads TGCGCCAGCAGCTTGGAGCTAGCGGACCTCAATGAGCAGTTCTTC. Residues: CASSLELADLNEQFF. The chain recombines TRBV5-1 with TRBJ2-1, with TRBD2 matching over 7 bases. V was pared by 0 bases and J by 6 bases, with 6 bases of the junction left unmatched. Germline V lookup: CDR1 SGHRS, CDR2 YFSETQ. The CDR3 is made up of 15 amino acids.

This chain connects TRBV19 to TRBJ1-1, with a possible D match to TRBD1 (5 bases). CDR3 size: 14 residues. Germline CDR1 is LNHDA and CDR2 is SQIVND (reference sequence). With 7 bases removed from V and 0 bases from J, the gap between germline ends came to 12 bases. CDR3 in amino acids: CASMQGDMNTEAFF. CDR3 in DNA: TGTGCCAGTATGCAGGGAGACATGAACACTGAAGCTTTCTTT.

V gene TRBV7-8 combines with J gene TRBJ1-1, with TRBD1 as a possible D gene (5 bases). Germline loops: CDR1 SGHVS, CDR2 FQNEAQ. The CDR3 consists of 15 residues. V lost 1 base and J 0 bases, leaving 9 bases between the germline ends. The CDR3 loop reads CASSLEDSLNTEAFF. DNA for the CDR3: TGTGCCAGCAGCTTAGAAGACAGCCTGAACACTGAAGCTTTCTTT.

CDR3 sequence: CASIWGEGTEAFF. As DNA, the CDR3 is TGTGCCAGTATTTGGGGAGAAGGCACTGAAGCTTTCTTT. The chain couples TRBV19 to TRBJ1-1, with no clear D. CDR3 length: 13 amino acids. CDR1 is LNHDA and CDR2 is SQIVND in the germline V gene (reference sequence). Deletions cut 7 bases from V and 4 bases from J, with 13 bases between.

The chain carries TRBV7-6 and TRBJ1-4; the match to TRBD1 covers 7 bases. V gave up 3 bases and J gave up 3 bases; unmatched junction bases: 7. Per the germline V gene, CDR1 is SGHVS and CDR2 is FNYEAQ. The length of the CDR3 is 16 residues. CDR3 residues: CASSLRQGGPNEKLFF. CDR3 bases: TGTGCCAGCAGCTTGAGACAGGGAGGGCCTAATGAAAAACTGTTTTTT.

The chain is built from TRBV7-6 and TRBJ1-1, with 9 bases matching TRBD1. The germline CDR1 and CDR2 sequences are SGHVS and FNYEAQ. CDR3 size: 15 residues. With 1 base clipped from V and 1 base from J, the junction kept 1 base outside the gene matches. The CDR3 DNA is TGTGCCAGCAGCTTAGAGACAGGGGGGAACACTGAAGCTTTCTTT. Its protein is CASSLETGGNTEAFF.

V and J are TRBV27 and TRBJ2-7; D perhaps matches TRBD2 (7 bases). Per germline, CDR1 MNHEY and CDR2 SMNVEV (reference sequence). Trimming cost V 8 bases and J 5 bases, with 10 bases left between them. There are 11 residues in the CDR3. The CDR3 loop is CASGGGHEQYF. CDR3 bases: TGTGCCAGCGGGGGGGGCCACGAGCAGTACTTC.